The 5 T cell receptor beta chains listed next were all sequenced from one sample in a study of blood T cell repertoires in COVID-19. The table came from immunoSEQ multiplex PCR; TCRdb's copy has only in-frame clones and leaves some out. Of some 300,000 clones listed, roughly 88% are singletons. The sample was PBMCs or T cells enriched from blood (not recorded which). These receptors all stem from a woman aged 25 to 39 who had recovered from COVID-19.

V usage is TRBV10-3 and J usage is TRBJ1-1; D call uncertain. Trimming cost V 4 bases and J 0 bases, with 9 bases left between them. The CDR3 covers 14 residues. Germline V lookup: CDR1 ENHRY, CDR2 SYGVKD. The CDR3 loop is CAISGRGMNTEAFF. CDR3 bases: TGTGCCATCAGTGGGCGCGGGATGAACACTGAAGCTTTCTTT.

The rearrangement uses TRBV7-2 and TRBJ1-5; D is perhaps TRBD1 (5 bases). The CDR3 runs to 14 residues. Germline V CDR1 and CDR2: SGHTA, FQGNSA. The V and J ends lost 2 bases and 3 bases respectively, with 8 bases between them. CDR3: CASSLYGHNQPQHF. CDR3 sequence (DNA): TGTGCCAGCAGCTTATACGGACACAATCAGCCCCAGCATTTT.

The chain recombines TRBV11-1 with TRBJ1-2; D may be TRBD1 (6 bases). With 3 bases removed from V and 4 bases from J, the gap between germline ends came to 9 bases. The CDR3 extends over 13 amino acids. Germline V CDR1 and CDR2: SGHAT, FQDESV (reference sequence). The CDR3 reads CASSLQGSYGYTF. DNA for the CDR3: TGTGCCAGCAGCTTGCAGGGGAGCTATGGCTACACCTTC.

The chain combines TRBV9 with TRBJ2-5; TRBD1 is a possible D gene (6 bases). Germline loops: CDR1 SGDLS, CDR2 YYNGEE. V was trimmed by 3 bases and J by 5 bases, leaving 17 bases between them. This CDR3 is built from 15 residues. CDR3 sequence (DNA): TGTGCCAGCAGCGCCGATGGCAGGGGTCGGGAGACCCAGTACTTC. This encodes CASSADGRGRETQYF.

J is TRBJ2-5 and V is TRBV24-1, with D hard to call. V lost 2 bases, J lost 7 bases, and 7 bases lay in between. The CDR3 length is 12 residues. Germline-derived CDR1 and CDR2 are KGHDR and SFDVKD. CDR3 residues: CATSDSPGTQYF. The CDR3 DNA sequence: TGTGCCACCAGTGATTCACCAGGGACCCAGTACTTC.